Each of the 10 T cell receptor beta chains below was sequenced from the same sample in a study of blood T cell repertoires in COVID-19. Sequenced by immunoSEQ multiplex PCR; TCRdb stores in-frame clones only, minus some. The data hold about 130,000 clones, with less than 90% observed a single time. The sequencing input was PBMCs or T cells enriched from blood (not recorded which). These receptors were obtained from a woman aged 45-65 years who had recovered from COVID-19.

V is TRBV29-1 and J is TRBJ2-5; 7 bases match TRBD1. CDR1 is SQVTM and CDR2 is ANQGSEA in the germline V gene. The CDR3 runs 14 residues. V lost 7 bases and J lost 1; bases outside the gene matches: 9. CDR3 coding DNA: TGCAGCGCCGCCGGGACAGTAGTCCAAGAGACCCAGTACTTC. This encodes CSAAGTVVQETQYF.

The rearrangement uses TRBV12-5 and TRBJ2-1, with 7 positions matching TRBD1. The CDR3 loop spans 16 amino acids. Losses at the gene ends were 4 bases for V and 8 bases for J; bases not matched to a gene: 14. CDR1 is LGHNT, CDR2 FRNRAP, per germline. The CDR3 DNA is TGTGCTAGTGGTTGGGGAGAGGGGGCCCTTTGGGATGAGCAGTTCTTC. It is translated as CASGWGEGALWDEQFF.

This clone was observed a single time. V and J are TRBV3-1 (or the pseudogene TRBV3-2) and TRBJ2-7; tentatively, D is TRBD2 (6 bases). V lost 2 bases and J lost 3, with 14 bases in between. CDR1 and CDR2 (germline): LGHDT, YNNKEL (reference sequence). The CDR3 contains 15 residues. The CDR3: CASSQLGGVNYEQYF. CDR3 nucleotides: TGTGCCAGCAGCCAACTAGGAGGGGTCAACTACGAGCAGTACTTC.

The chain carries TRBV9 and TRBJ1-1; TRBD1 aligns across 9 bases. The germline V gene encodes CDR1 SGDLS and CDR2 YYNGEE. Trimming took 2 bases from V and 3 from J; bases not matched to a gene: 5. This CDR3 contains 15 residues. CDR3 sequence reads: CASSVGGQGYTEAFF. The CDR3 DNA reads TGTGCCAGCAGCGTCGGGGGACAGGGTTACACTGAAGCTTTCTTT.

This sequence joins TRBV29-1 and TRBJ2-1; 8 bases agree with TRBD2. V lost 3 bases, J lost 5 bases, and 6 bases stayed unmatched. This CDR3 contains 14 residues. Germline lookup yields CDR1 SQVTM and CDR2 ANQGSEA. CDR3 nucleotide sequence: TGCAGCGTTGAGGCTAGCGGGCCCCACAATGAGCAGTTCTTC. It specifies CSVEASGPHNEQFF.

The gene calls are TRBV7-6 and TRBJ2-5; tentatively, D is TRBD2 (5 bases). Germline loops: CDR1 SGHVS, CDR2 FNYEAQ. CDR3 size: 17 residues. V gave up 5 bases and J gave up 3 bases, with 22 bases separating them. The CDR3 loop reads CASSRHRTETLEETQYF. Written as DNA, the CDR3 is TGTGCCAGCAGCCGACACCGGACTGAAACGCTAGAAGAGACCCAGTACTTC.

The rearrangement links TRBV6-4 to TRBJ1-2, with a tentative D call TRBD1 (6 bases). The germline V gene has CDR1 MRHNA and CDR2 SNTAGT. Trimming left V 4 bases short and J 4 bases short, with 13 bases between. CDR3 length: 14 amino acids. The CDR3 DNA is TGTGCCAGCAGTGTTGAGGGGGACGGCTATGGCTACACCTTC. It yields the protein CASSVEGDGYGYTF.

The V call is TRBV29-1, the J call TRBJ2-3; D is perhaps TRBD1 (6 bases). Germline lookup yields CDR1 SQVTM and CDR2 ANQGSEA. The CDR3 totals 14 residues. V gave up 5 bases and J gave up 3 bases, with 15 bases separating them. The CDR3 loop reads CSVLGRGSTDTQYF. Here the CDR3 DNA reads TGCAGCGTTTTGGGCAGGGGTTCTACAGATACGCAGTATTTT.

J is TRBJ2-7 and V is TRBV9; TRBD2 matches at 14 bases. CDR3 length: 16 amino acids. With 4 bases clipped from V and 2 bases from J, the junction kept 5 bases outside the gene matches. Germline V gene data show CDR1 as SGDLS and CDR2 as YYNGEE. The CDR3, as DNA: TGTGCCAGCAGCAAGACTAGCGGGGGGGGTCCCTACGAGCAGTACTTC. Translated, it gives CASSKTSGGGPYEQYF.

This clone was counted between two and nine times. CDR3 DNA sequence: TGTGCCAGCAGCTTAGGACAGACCCACAAAGAGTCAGAGACCCAGTACTTC. Its translation is CASSLGQTHKESETQYF. V usage is TRBV11-2 and J usage is TRBJ2-5; a weak D match, TRBD1 (5 bases). Trimming left V 1 base short and J 4 bases short, with 19 bases between. The CDR3 consists of 17 residues. In germline, CDR1 is SGHAT, CDR2 FQNNGV.